The rows below give T cell receptor beta chains drawn from one sample of a study of cytomegalovirus exposure and HLA in healthy donors. The data were produced by immunoSEQ multiplex PCR, yet TCRdb's version contains in-frame clones alone and is incomplete. The sample yields 150,000 to 200,000 clones, approximately 90% seen once. Sequencing input: PBMCs. The source is a man aged 18 to 35 in good health and CMV-seronegative. Both conserved end residues are part of each CDR3. A D gene is named only where the DNA matches it firmly. Only some rows state a clone size, as once, few, many or a class for expanded clones.

j_gene	v_gene	abundance	d_gene	CDR3aa	CDR3nt
TRBJ1-5	TRBV6-6	many	NA	CASTPQSNQPQHF	TGTGCCAGCACGCCCCAGAGCAATCAGCCCCAGCATTTT
TRBJ1-5	TRBV11-2	once	TRBD1	CASSLTGVSQPQHF	TGTGCCAGCAGCTTGACAGGGGTAAGCCAGCCCCAGCATTTT
TRBJ2-3	TRBV5-8	NA	NA	CASSLYGDTQYF	TGTGCCAGCAGTCTCTACGGAGATACGCAGTATTTT
TRBJ1-5	TRBV19	NA	TRBD1	CASSRQGNSNQPQHF	TGTGCCAGTAGCAGACAGGGAAATAGCAATCAGCCCCAGCATTTT
TRBJ1-2	TRBV18	NA	TRBD1	CASSPPGQSIRGYTF	TGTGCCAGCTCACCACCGGGACAGAGTATTCGGGGCTACACCTTC
TRBJ1-2	TRBV6-1	NA	TRBD1	CASSEQQGANGYTF	TGTGCCAGCAGTGAACAACAGGGGGCAAATGGCTACACCTTC
TRBJ1-6	TRBV7-8	NA	NA	CASSLGRTVNSPLHF	TGTGCCAGCAGCTTAGGTCGGACAGTTAATTCACCCCTCCACTTT
TRBJ1-2	TRBV27	NA	NA	CASSPLPGQIGYTF	TGTGCCAGCAGTCCCCTCCCCGGACAGATTGGCTACACCTTC
TRBJ1-5	TRBV7-2	NA	NA	CASSLAGTNGQPQHF	TGTGCCAGCAGCTTAGCCGGGACAAACGGACAGCCCCAGCATTTT
TRBJ1-4	TRBV28	NA	TRBD1	CASSGTVEKLFF	TGTGCCAGCAGCGGGACAGTTGAAAAACTGTTTTTT
TRBJ2-3	TRBV5-1	once	NA	CASSLEGSDTQYF	TGCGCCAGCAGCTTGGAGGGGTCAGATACGCAGTATTTT
TRBJ2-1	TRBV27	NA	TRBD2	CASSLSGRAYNEQFF	TGTGCCAGCAGTTTAAGCGGGAGGGCCTACAATGAGCAGTTCTTC
TRBJ2-1	TRBV9	few	TRBD1	CASSPVDRGPNEQFF	TGTGCCAGCAGCCCCGTTGACAGGGGCCCCAATGAGCAGTTCTTC
TRBJ1-1	TRBV6-6	NA	NA	CASRRENTEAFF	TGTGCCAGCAGGAGGGAAAACACTGAAGCTTTCTTT
TRBJ2-7	TRBV27	NA	TRBD2	CASRPTSGRSGEQYF	TGTGCCAGCAGACCAACTAGCGGGAGATCGGGCGAGCAGTACTTC
TRBJ2-3	TRBV7-9	once	TRBD2	CASSLPSGYTDTQYF	TGTGCCAGCAGCCTACCTAGCGGATACACAGATACGCAGTATTTT